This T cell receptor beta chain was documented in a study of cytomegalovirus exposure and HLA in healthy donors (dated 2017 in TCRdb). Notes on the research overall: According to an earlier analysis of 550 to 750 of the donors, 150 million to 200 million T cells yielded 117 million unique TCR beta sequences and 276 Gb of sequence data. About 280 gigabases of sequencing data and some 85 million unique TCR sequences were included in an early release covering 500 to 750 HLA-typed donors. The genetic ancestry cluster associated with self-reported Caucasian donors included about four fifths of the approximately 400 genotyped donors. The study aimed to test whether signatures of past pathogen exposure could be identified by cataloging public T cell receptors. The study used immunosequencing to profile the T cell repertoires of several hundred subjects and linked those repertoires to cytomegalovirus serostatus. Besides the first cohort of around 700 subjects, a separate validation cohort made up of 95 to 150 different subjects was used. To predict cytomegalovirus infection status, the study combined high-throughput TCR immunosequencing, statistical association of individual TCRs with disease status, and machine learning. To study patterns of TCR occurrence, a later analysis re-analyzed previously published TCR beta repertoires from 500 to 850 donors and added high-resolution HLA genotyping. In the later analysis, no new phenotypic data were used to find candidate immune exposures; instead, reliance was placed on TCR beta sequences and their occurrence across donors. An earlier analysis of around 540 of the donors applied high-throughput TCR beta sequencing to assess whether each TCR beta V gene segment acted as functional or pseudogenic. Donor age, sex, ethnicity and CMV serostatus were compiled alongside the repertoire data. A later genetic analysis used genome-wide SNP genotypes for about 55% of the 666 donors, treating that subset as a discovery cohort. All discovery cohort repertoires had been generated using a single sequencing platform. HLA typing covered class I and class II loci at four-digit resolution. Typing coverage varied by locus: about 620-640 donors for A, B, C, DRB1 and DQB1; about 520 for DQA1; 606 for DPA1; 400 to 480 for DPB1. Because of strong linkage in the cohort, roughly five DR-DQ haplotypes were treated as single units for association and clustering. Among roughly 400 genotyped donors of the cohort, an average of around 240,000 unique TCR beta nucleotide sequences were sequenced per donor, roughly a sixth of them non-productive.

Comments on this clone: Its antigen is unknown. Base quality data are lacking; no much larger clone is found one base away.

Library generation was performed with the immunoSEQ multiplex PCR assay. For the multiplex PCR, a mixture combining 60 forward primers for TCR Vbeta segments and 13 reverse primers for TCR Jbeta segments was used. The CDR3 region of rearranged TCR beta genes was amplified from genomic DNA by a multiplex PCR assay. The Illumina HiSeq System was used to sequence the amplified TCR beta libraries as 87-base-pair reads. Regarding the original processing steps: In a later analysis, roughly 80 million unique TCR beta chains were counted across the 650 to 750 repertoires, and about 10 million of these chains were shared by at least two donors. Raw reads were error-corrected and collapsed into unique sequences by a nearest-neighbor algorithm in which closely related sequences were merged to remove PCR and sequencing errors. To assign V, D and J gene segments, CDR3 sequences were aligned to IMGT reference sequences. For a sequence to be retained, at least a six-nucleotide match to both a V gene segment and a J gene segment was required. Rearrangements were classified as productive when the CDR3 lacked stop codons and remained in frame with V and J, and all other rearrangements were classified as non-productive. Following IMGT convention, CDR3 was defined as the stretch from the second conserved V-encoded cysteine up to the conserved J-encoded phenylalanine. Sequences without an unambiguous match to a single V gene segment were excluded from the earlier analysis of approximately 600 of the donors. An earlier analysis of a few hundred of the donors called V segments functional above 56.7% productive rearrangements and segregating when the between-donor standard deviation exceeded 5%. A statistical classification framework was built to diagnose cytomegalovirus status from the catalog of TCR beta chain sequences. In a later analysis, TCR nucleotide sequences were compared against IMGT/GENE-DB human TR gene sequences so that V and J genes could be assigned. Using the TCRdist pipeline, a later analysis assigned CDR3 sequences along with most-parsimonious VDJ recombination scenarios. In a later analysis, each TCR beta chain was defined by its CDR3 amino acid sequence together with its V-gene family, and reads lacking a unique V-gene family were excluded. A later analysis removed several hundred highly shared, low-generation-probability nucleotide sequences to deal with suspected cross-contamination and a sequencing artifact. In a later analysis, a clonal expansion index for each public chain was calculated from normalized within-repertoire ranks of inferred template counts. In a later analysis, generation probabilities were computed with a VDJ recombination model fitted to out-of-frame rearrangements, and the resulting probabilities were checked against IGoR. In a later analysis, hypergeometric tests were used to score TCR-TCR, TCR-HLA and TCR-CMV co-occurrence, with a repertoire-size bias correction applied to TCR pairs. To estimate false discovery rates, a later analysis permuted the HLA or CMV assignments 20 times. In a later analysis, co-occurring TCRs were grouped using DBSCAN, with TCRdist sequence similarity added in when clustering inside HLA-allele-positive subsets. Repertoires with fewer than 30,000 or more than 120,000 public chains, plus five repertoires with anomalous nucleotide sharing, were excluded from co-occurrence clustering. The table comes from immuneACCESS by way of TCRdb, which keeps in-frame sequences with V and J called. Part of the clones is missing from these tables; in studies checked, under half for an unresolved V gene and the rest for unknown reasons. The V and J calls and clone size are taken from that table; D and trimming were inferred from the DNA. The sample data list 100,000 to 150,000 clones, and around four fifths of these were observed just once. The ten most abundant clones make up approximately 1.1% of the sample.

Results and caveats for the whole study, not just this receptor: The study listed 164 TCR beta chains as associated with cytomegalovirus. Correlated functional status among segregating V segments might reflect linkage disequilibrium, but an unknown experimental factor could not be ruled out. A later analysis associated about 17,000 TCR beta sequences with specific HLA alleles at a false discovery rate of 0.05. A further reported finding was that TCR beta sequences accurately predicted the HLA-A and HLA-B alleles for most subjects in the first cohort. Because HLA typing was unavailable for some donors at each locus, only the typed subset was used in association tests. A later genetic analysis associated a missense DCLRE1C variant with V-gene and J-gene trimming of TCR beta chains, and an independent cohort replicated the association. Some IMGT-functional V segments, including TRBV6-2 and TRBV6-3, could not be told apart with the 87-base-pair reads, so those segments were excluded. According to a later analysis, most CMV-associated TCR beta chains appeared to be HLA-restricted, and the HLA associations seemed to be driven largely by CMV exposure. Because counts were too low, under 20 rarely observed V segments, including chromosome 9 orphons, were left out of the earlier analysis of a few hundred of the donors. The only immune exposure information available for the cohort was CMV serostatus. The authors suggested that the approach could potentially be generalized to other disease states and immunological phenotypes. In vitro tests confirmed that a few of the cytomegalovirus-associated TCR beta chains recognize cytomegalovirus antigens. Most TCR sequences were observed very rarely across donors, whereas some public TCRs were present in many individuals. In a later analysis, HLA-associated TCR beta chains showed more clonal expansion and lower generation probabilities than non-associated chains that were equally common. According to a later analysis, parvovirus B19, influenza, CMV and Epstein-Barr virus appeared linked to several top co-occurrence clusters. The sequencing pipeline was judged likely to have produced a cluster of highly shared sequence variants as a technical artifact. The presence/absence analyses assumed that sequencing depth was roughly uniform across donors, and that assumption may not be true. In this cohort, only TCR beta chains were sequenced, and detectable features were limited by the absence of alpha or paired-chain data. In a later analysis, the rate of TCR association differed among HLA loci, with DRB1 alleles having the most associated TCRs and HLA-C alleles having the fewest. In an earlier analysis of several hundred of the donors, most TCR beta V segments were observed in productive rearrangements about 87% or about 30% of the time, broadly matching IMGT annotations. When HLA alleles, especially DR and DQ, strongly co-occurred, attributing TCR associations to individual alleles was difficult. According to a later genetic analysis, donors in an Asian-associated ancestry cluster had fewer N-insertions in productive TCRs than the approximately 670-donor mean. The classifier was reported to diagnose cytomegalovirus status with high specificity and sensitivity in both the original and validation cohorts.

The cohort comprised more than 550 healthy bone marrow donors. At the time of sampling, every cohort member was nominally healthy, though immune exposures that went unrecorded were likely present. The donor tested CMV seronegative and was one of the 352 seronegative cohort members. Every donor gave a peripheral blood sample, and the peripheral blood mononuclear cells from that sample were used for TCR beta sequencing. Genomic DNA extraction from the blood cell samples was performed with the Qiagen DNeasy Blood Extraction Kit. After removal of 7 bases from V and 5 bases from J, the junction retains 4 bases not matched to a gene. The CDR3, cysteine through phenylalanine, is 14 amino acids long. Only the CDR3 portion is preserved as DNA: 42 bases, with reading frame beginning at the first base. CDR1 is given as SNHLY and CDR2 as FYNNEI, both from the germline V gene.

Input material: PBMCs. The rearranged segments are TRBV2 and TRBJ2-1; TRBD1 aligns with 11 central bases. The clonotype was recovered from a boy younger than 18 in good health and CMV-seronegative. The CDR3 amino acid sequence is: CASTRTGGNNEQFF. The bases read TGTGCCAGCACTCGGACAGGGGGCAACAATGAGCAGTTCTTC.